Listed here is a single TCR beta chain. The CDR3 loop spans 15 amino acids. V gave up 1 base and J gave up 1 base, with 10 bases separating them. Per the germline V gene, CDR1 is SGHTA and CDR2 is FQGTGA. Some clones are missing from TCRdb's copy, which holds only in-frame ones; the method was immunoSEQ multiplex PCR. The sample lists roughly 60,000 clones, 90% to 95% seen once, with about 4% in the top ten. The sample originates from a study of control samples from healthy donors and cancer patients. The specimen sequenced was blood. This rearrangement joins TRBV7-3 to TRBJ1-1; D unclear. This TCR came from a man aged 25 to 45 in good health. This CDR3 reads CASSLKVWGNTEAFF. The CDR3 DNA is TGTGCCAGCAGCTTAAAGGTTTGGGGGAACACTGAAGCTTTCTTT.